These 5 T cell receptor beta chains were all obtained from the same sample, sequenced in a study of T cells after yellow fever vaccination. Each CDR3 protein gets one entry after TCRdb re-called the 5' RACE reads with MiXCR. In the table there are around 250,000 distinct CDR3 sequences, roughly 5.2% of which are singletons. The sequences come from CD4+ T cells sorted from PBMCs, collected on the day of the yellow fever booster vaccination. These receptors came from a man younger than 30 who received the YFV17D yellow fever vaccine.

At least ten counts were recorded for this clonotype. The V and J genes are TRBV12-3 or TRBV12-4 and TRBJ1-5; 8 bases fit TRBD1. The CDR3 length is 18 residues. The trim removed 4 bases at V and 0 bases at J, leaving 11 bases unmatched. CDR3 nucleotides: TGTGCCAGCAGTTCCGGGACAGGTCCAAGTAGTAGCAATCAGCCCCAGCATTTT. This translates into CASSSGTGPSSSNQPQHF.

In its sample, this clonotype was seen a few times. The chain combines TRBV6-5 with TRBJ2-3; TRBD1 matches at 9 bases. The CDR3 has 15 residues. Germline assignment: CDR1 MNHEY and CDR2 SVGAGI. Trimming took 7 bases from V and 4 from J; bases not matched to a gene: 9. CDR3 nucleotides: TGTGCCAGCATTGACAGGGGGGGGAGGGCAGATACGCAGTATTTT. Translating it yields CASIDRGGRADTQYF.

In its sample, this clonotype was seen a few times. The CDR3 DNA is TGTGCCAGCAGTAAAGACCAGGGTGTGGCAGCTTTCTTT. Its protein product is CASSKDQGVAAFF. The chain employs TRBV11-2 and TRBJ1-1, with TRBD1 as a possible D gene (5 bases). V was pared by 6 bases and J by 10 bases, with 18 bases between. The germline CDR1 and CDR2 sequences are SGHAT and FQNNGV. The CDR3 loop spans 13 amino acids.

The chain carries TRBV20-1 and TRBJ2-5, with D maybe TRBD2 (6 bases). V was pared by 7 bases and J by 5 bases, with 14 bases between. Per germline, CDR1 DFQATT and CDR2 SNEGSKA (reference sequence). This CDR3 is 12 amino acids long. The DNA of the CDR3 is TGCAGTGAAAGTAGCGGTACGGAGACCCAGTACTTC. It encodes CSESSGTETQYF.

This clonotype was observed many times. This chain uses TRBV10-3 with TRBJ1-1; 8 nucleotides align to TRBD1. The germline V gene has CDR1 ENHRY and CDR2 SYGVKD. V lost 5 bases, J lost 1 base, and 9 bases stayed unmatched. The CDR3 spans 16 residues. This CDR3 is CAISPPRTGKNTEAFF. The CDR3 nucleotides read TGTGCCATCAGTCCCCCACGGACAGGGAAGAACACTGAAGCTTTCTTT.